The clone carrying this T cell receptor beta chain was seen ten or more times. The antigen is not known. From the germline J gene comes the end of the CDR3, since the read stops 3 residues before it. Generated by immunoSEQ multiplex PCR, the TCRdb table keeps only in-frame clones and is missing some. The record shows about 81,000 clones for this sample, with no singletons present. Each donor provided about 5 to 8.5 ml of heparinized whole blood. This record belongs to a study of T cell clonality in common variable immunodeficiency. This CDR3 is 15 amino acids long. The V and J ends lost 1 base and 2 bases respectively, with 12 bases between them. CDR1 and CDR2 (germline): SEHNR, FQNEAQ (reference sequence). Study-wide results and caveats: Fewer deletions and N-nucleotide insertions were reportedly seen in common variable immunodeficiency TCR beta sequences. CVID subjects shared fewer TCRbeta clones than healthy controls did. Compared with healthy controls, CVID subjects showed increased TCRbeta clonality, mostly in about a third.

The material sequenced was peripheral blood mononuclear cells. This chain joins TRBV7-9 and TRBJ2-7, with unresolved D. The sequence came from a person aged 18 to 75 in good health. CDR3 amino acids: CASSLVLQATYEQYF. Partial CDR3 DNA: TGTGCCAGCAGCTTAGTATTGCAGGCAACCTACGAG.